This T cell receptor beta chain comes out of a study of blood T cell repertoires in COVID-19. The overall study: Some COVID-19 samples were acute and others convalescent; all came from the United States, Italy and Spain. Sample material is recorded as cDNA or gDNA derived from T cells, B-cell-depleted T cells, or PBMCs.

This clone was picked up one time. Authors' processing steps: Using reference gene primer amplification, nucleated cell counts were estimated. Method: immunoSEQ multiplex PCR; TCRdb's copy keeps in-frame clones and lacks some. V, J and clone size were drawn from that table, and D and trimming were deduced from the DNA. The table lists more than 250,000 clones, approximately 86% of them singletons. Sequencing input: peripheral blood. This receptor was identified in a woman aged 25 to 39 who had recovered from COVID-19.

The CDR3 loop is CASSLERTSGGETQYF. CDR3 bases: TGTGCCAGCAGCTTGGAGCGGACTAGCGGGGGGGAGACCCAGTACTTC. The chain couples TRBV5-4 to TRBJ2-5; TRBD2 matches at 14 bases. Germline lookup yields CDR1 SGHNT and CDR2 YYREEE (reference sequence). This CDR3 is built from 16 residues. With 0 bases clipped from V and 5 bases from J, the junction kept 3 bases outside the gene matches.